Below are 5 T cell receptor beta chains sequenced from a single sample in a study of T cell responses to AZD1222 COVID-19 vaccine. The assay was immunoSEQ multiplex PCR, and TCRdb's table has in-frame clones only and misses some. Of fewer than 30,000 clones listed, about 86% are singletons. The sample was peripheral blood, taken 28 days after the second AZD1222 dose. These receptors came from an adult who received the AZD1222 COVID-19 vaccine.

A single count supports this clone. The chain recombines TRBV29-1 with TRBJ1-1; D is ambiguous. The ends were cut back, 5 bases at V and 0 bases at J, with 10 bases in the middle. Germline V gene lookup returns CDR1 SQVTM and CDR2 ANQGSEA. This CDR3 comprises 13 residues. In nucleotides, the CDR3 is TGCAGCGTTTGTGGAAGCTTGAACACTGAAGCTTTCTTT. It is translated as CSVCGSLNTEAFF.

V is TRBV19 and J is TRBJ2-7; D is possibly TRBD1 (6 bases). The V and J ends lost 5 bases and 7 bases respectively, with 15 bases between them. The CDR3 contains 13 residues. Looked up from germline, CDR1 is LNHDA and CDR2 is SQIVND (reference sequence). The chain's CDR3 is CASSSRGGGEQYF. CDR3 sequence (DNA): TGTGCCAGTAGTTCCCGAGGGGGTGGAGAGCAGTACTTC.

The sample holds a few counts of this clone. The chain recombines TRBV9 with TRBJ2-7, with D perhaps TRBD1 or TRBD2 (5 bases each). Trimming shortened V by 2 bases and J by 6 bases, and 18 bases separated the two germline ends. The CDR3 loop spans 15 amino acids. Looked up from germline, CDR1 is SGDLS and CDR2 is YYNGEE. The CDR3 sequence is CASSVGVIEGSEQYF. The CDR3 nucleotides are TGTGCCAGCAGCGTCGGGGTTATCGAGGGGTCCGAGCAGTACTTC.

This rearrangement joins TRBV5-6 to TRBJ1-1, with a tentative D call TRBD1 (5 bases). Germline CDR1 reads SGHDT; CDR2 reads YYEEEE. The CDR3 is 14 amino acids. The ends were cut back, 2 bases at V and 10 bases at J, with 18 bases in the middle. The CDR3 DNA reads TGTGCCAGCAGCTTAAGCAGGGCCGGTGCTGGAGCTTTCTTT. It yields the protein CASSLSRAGAGAFF.

The chain is built from TRBV10-1 and TRBJ2-7; 9 bases are a match to TRBD1. This CDR3 comprises 16 residues. J was trimmed by 7 bases and V by 4 bases; bases with no gene match: 14. Germline assignment: CDR1 WNHNN and CDR2 SYGVQD (reference sequence). CDR3 sequence reads: CASSVTRDRAFLEQYF. The CDR3, as DNA: TGCGCCAGCAGTGTCACCCGGGACAGGGCGTTTCTAGAGCAGTACTTC.